The source of this T cell receptor beta chain is a study of graft-versus-host responses after intestinal transplantation. For the study at large: Transplant recipients had multivisceral, liver-intestinal, or isolated intestinal grafts.

The germline V gene encodes CDR1 MGHRA and CDR2 YSYEKL. Trimming at V came to 2 bases and at J to 6 bases, leaving 9 bases not matched to a gene. The CDR3 consists of 16 residues. Libraries were prepared by immunoSEQ multiplex PCR; TCRdb keeps only in-frame clonotypes and omits some of them. The top ten hold roughly 2.7% of the sample, which has approximately 58,000 clones, under 95% seen once. This TCR was recovered from a human patient who received an intestinal transplant, so some T cells may come from the graft donor. V is TRBV4-1 and J is TRBJ1-2; TRBD1 agrees at 10 bases. Here the sequenced sample was PBMCs, taken roughly 120 days after intestinal transplantation. The CDR3 nucleotides are TGCGCCAGCAGCCAAAGAGGACAGGGGGGGTTCGATGGCTACACCTTC. Residues: CASSQRGQGGFDGYTF.